This TCR beta chain comes out of a study of shared clonotypes between healthy human individuals (dated by TCRdb to the early 2020s). A note on the overall study: The cohort included a few men and a couple of women between 18 and 49 years of age. The study deeply sequenced blood TCR repertoires of five healthy adults to estimate repertoire size and the extent of clonotype sharing between individuals. For each donor, CD4 naive and CD4 memory were each run on three plates, CD8 naive on two plates, and CD8 memory on one plate. Per donor, leukapheresis produced somewhere between about 0.9 and 9.5 billion PBMCs. Libraries were prepared and TCR repertoires were sequenced by different laboratories using diverse techniques, in order to increase sequencing depth and limit assay-specific biases.

From its cysteine to its phenylalanine, the CDR3 spans 13 amino acids. Left in the record is the CDR3 DNA by itself, 39 bases read in frame from the first base. According to the germline V gene, CDR1 reads SGHRS and CDR2 reads YFSETQ. V is cut by 7 bases and J by 9 bases, and the space between the germline ends is 19 bases. TCR CDR3 regions were amplified from genomic DNA by multiplex PCR using the deep immunoSEQ assay. Extracted genomic DNA from each cell subset was distributed evenly across all wells of several immunoSEQ 96-well plates, and each plate was treated as a replicate. For sorted subsets, approximately 0.2 ug of genomic DNA, equivalent to roughly 30,000 T cell genomes, went into each replicate PCR. The purified libraries were quantified using a Qubit 3.0 fluorometer, sized with a Bioanalyzer 2100, and then quantified again using the KAPA Library Quantification kit. Every immunoSEQ 96-well plate was sequenced on a separate single-read 150-cycle Illumina NextSeq 550 flow cell. The paper's data handling went like this. Because the immunoSEQ output included only junctional sequences and no quality scores, the filtering could not be the same as the filtering used for full-length reads. To assign V/J genes and CDR3, sequences were annotated using PyIR, a Python wrapper for IgBLAST v1.9, with IMGT germline references. Reads were removed for weak V/J assignments (E-value above 1e-6), missing CDR3, stop codons, out-of-frame junctions, or ambiguous translated residues. V3J clonotypes were defined by identical inferred V gene, J gene, and CDR3 amino acid sequence. To compute the percentage overlap between repertoires, the number of shared unique clonotypes was divided by the size of the smaller repertoire. RTK rarefaction, the Chao1 estimator, and Recon v2.1 estimates of unobserved clonotypes were used to assess repertoire richness. Generation probabilities for all TCRbeta clonotypes obtained by the gDNA method from a handful of donors were computed using OLGA. Entries here come from immuneACCESS through TCRdb and include only in-frame sequences with V and J called. Some clones fail to appear in such tables; in the studies checked, an unresolved V gene covers under half of the shortfall, and the cause of the remainder is unknown. The V and J calls and clone size come from that table; D and trimming were worked out from the DNA. A total of about 1 million clones appear in this sample, roughly 80% of them only once. The biggest ten clones account for less than 1.5% of the sample.

The donors were healthy, HIV-negative adults with no recently reported acute infections or vaccinations. Every donor was a Caucasian adult residing in Nashville, Tennessee, USA. CD4+ T cells were enriched through magnetic negative selection, after which naive cells were positively selected on CD45RA and the remaining negative fraction served as the memory subset. Blood was collected by leukapheresis, and PBMCs were isolated by Ficoll-Histopaque density gradient centrifugation and then cryopreserved in liquid nitrogen vapor phase. Purity and quantity of every magnetically sorted T cell population were checked by analytical flow cytometry. Genomic DNA was isolated from each sorted fraction and quantified by UV absorbance on a Nanodrop 2000c. For this clone: What antigen it recognizes has not been identified. There are no base qualities to consult, and no much larger clone falls within one base.

Results the study describes overall, beyond this receptor: Sampling was restricted to blood, and TCR repertoires in tissue are likely to differ from TCR repertoires in blood. Estimated clonotype richness was generally larger for naive than for memory subsets. Compared with non-shared clonotypes, clonotypes shared by all four sorted-subset donors had higher generation probabilities. Roughly 5% of naive CD4, 3.5% of naive CD8, about 2.5% of memory CD4, and around 0.42% of memory CD8 clonotypes were shared across a few donors. The small number of donors limited the genetic and exposure-history diversity represented. Pairwise subsampling indicated that sequencing depth was expected to affect the degree of clonotype sharing among donors. Rarefaction of sorted-subset datasets indicated incomplete sequencing despite the large sequencing depth.

The sequence was obtained from a man aged 18 to 30 in good health. This chain is built from TRBV5-1 and TRBJ1-2; the D gene is possibly TRBD1, with 5 bases matching. The sequencing input was memory CD4+ T cells sorted from blood. In the paper's terms, the cell subset or site label means: CD45RA-negative fraction. The CDR3: CASSHPGGESYTF. The nucleotides read TGCGCCAGCTCCCACCCCGGGGGGGAAAGCTACACCTTC.